This TCR beta chain was obtained from a study of OX40 agonist ivuxolimab in advanced cancers. Study-level background: Patients were dosed with the agonistic anti-OX40 (CD134) antibody ivuxolimab. While on treatment, patients had intravenous ivuxolimab at 0.01 to 10 mg/kg every 2 weeks. Participants, 82.7% male, averaged around 60 years of age, ranging from about 23 to 90. Three patients responded partially, comprising one with hepatocellular carcinoma and two with cutaneous melanoma.

Sequenced by immunoSEQ multiplex PCR; TCRdb stores in-frame clones only, minus some. The table has roughly 87,000 clones, roughly 93% seen once. V was trimmed by 2 bases and J by 6 bases, leaving 17 bases between them. The CDR3 loop spans 16 amino acids. CDR1 is MNHEY and CDR2 is SMNVEV in the germline V gene (reference sequence). The sequence derives from an adult with an advanced solid tumor such as melanoma, head and neck, liver or kidney cancer. The chain carries TRBV27 and TRBJ2-1; D not resolved. Here the sequenced sample was CD4+ or CD8+ T cells sorted from blood, taken in a trial of the OX40 agonist ivuxolimab. This CDR3 reads CASSLGVMTSTNEQFF. For the CDR3, the DNA is TGTGCCAGCAGTTTAGGGGTAATGACTTCGACCAATGAGCAGTTCTTC.